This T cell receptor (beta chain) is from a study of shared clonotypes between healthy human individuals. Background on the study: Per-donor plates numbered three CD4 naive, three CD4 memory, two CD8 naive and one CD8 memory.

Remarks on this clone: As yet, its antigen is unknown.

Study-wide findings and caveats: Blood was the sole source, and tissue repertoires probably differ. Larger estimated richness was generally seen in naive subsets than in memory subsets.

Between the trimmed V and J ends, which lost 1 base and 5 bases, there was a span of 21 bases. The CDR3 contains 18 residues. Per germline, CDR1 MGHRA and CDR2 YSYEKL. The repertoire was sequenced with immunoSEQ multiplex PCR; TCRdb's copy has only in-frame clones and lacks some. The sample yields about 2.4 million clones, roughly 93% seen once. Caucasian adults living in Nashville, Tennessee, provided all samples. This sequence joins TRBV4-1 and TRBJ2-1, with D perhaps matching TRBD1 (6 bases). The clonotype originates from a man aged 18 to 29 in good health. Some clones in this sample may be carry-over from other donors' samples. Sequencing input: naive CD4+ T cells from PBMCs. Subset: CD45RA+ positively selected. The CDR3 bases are TGCGCCAGCAGCCAAGCAAACAGGGTTGGGGGTTTCCACAATGAGCAGTTCTTC. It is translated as CASSQANRVGGFHNEQFF.